This TCR beta chain is from a study of CD8 T cells in ankylosing spondylitis. Whole-study findings and limits: About 8 highly homologous variants made up a TCR beta motif that seemed to typify ankylosing spondylitis blood.

At least ten counts were recorded for this clonotype. Its matching antigen is unknown. The germline gives CDR1 SGDLS, CDR2 YYNGEE. This CDR3 is 13 amino acids long. The ends were cut back, 3 bases at V and 7 bases at J, with 13 bases in the middle. TCRdb independently ran MiXCR on the 5' RACE reads; one entry per CDR3 protein. This sample has about 220,000 distinct CDR3 sequences; about 7.3% occur once, and the top ten carry more than 13%. This chain links TRBV9 with TRBJ1-1; unclear D gene. This TCR came from a male donor with ankylosing spondylitis. Input material: blood, either unsorted or a sorted T cell fraction (not recorded which). CDR3 bases: TGTGCCAGCAGCGCTCTTGAGGGAGTTGAAGCTTTCTTT. As protein: CASSALEGVEAFF.